The 27 T cell receptor beta chains below were found in one sample sequenced in a study of regulatory T cells in long-lasting Graves disease. The TCR beta library used iRepertoire HTBI primers with Arm-PCR amplification of CDR3. TCRdb processed the multiplex PCR reads anew with MiXCR; each CDR3 protein has one entry. This sample yields over 450,000 distinct CDR3 sequences, of which about 22% are seen a single time; roughly 7% belongs to the top ten. Time point denoted: persistent/refractory GD, antithyroid drugs over 5 years with positive TRAb. RNA extracted from PBMCs served as the sequencing template. The sample here was peripheral blood mononuclear cells (PBMCs), taken when the disease was refractory, from a patient treated with antithyroid drugs. These receptors all stem from a female donor with Graves disease.

This clonotype was seen repeatedly, ten times or more. This chain links TRBV28 with TRBJ1-2, with a weak D call TRBD1 (6 bases). V was pared by 1 base and J by 12 bases, with 15 bases between. The germline V gene encodes CDR1 MDHEN and CDR2 SYDVKM. This CDR3 contains 13 residues. The DNA for the CDR3 is TGTGCCAGCAGTTTATTGGCAGGGGTCCGAAACACCTTC. This codes for CASSLLAGVRNTF.

This clonotype was seen at least ten times. The rearrangement joins TRBV12-3 or TRBV12-4 to TRBJ2-5, with 9 positions matching TRBD1. CDR3 length equals 20 residues. V lost 0 bases to trimming and J lost 4 bases; unmatched junction nucleotides: 18. CDR3: CASSLARPRSGQGMRETQYF. In DNA, the CDR3 is TGTGCCAGCAGTTTAGCCAGACCACGGAGCGGACAGGGGATGCGAGAGACCCAGTACTTC.

The sample holds many counts of this clonotype. This chain links TRBV9 with TRBJ2-7; unclear D gene. V lost 0 bases and J 0 bases, leaving 10 bases between the germline ends. The V gene's germline CDR1 is SGDLS and CDR2 YYNGEE. CDR3 length equals 15 residues. CDR3 region: CASSVGSASSYEQYF. CDR3 coding DNA: TGTGCCAGCAGCGTAGGCAGTGCAAGCTCCTACGAGCAGTACTTC.

This clonotype was seen repeatedly, ten times or more. The chain combines TRBV7-2 with TRBJ2-7; no clear D. Per the germline V gene, CDR1 is SGHTA and CDR2 is FQGNSA. The CDR3 extends over 13 amino acids. V shed 5 bases and J shed 6 bases, with 14 bases lying between them. CDR3 sequence: CASSPSAQVEQYF. CDR3 in DNA: TGTGCCAGCAGCCCTTCCGCGCAAGTCGAGCAGTACTTC.

Only one count was recorded for this clonotype. The genes are TRBV27 and TRBJ2-7; 15 nucleotides match TRBD2. CDR1 and CDR2 from the germline V gene are MNHEY and SMNVEV (reference sequence). With V trimmed by 6 bases and J by 4 bases, 7 bases remained unmatched. The CDR3 spans 16 residues. CDR3 loop: CASRGLAGGTVYEQYF. The CDR3 coding sequence is TGTGCCAGCAGGGGACTAGCGGGGGGCACCGTTTACGAGCAGTACTTC.

V and J are TRBV10-3 and TRBJ2-5; 7 bases line up with TRBD1. V lost 2 bases, J lost 5 bases, and 8 bases stayed unmatched. The CDR3 spans 15 residues. Looked up from germline, CDR1 is ENHRY and CDR2 is SYGVKD. The CDR3: CAISEERQGRETQYF. The CDR3 DNA reads TGTGCCATCAGTGAGGAAAGACAGGGAAGGGAGACCCAGTACTTC.

The chain joins TRBV10-3 to TRBJ1-2; D is perhaps TRBD1 (5 bases). V dropped 7 bases and J dropped 2 bases, with 11 bases sitting between them. The CDR3 loop spans 13 amino acids. Germline loops: CDR1 ENHRY, CDR2 SYGVKD. CDR3 protein: CAITPEGNYGYTF. For the CDR3, the DNA is TGTGCCATCACCCCGGAGGGGAACTATGGCTACACCTTC.

This clonotype was picked up many times. V gene TRBV5-1 combines with J gene TRBJ2-7; possibly TRBD1 for D (5 bases). The CDR3 has 14 residues. Trimming took off 4 bases at V and 2 bases at J, with 13 bases between the two ends. The germline V gene has CDR1 SGHRS and CDR2 YFSETQ. The CDR3, as DNA: TGCGCCAGCAGCATGGGGCCAGGAGCCTACGAGCAGTACTTC. It codes for CASSMGPGAYEQYF.

In the case of this clonotype: With a much larger clone just one base away, this may be a read error. Because the CDR3 is missing its conserved closing phenylalanine or tryptophan, this is likely a read error. The chain couples TRBV28 to TRBJ1-2; 8 bases align to TRBD1. Unmatched junction bases numbered 10, after V lost 5 bases and J lost 8 bases. Germline V gene data show CDR1 as MDHEN and CDR2 as SYDVKM. CDR3 length: 14 amino acids. CDR3: CASSPQTGVWGYTL. The CDR3 DNA sequence: TGTGCCAGCAGTCCACAGACAGGGGTTTGGGGCTACACCCTC.

In this sample, this clonotype turned up many times. V gene TRBV28 combines with J gene TRBJ2-7, with D maybe TRBD2 (6 bases). The CDR3 has 15 amino acids. V was trimmed by 7 bases and J by 3 bases, leaving 19 bases between them. Per the germline V gene, CDR1 is MDHEN and CDR2 is SYDVKM. The CDR3 region is CASKPSAGDLYEQYF. The CDR3 nucleotides are TGTGCCAGCAAACCCTCAGCGGGTGACCTCTACGAGCAGTACTTC.

This clonotype has ten or more counts. This chain connects TRBV7-2 to TRBJ2-7; D is possibly TRBD1 (6 bases). V dropped 4 bases and J dropped 5 bases, with 18 bases sitting between them. The germline gives CDR1 SGHTA, CDR2 FQGNSA. The CDR3 consists of 15 residues. The CDR3 here is CASSWVQGFVDEQYF. DNA for the CDR3: TGTGCCAGCAGCTGGGTCCAGGGGTTCGTAGACGAGCAGTACTTC.

V and J are TRBV6-1 and TRBJ1-1; 10 bases map to TRBD1. CDR3 size: 17 residues. Trimming at V came to 2 bases and at J to 6 bases, leaving 12 bases not matched to a gene. Per germline, CDR1 MNHNS and CDR2 SASEGT. CDR3 sequence: CASSENLWTGGMAEAFF. The CDR3 DNA follows: TGTGCCAGCAGTGAAAACCTCTGGACAGGGGGAATGGCTGAAGCTTTCTTT.

This clonotype was observed a few times. The junction shows a germline mismatch at one end, possibly a read error. This chain joins TRBV11-2 and TRBJ1-1, with 7 nucleotides matching TRBD1. Germline V CDR1 and CDR2: SGHAT, FQNNGV. The CDR3 contains 16 residues. The CDR3 protein is CASLPLRDSYNTEDFF. The DNA for the CDR3 is TGTGCCAGCCTACCACTCCGGGACAGTTACAACACTGAAGATTTCTTT.

The V gene is TRBV19, the J gene TRBJ2-2; D is possibly TRBD2 (6 bases). CDR1 is LNHDA and CDR2 is SQIVND in the germline V gene (reference sequence). V was pared by 3 bases and J by 3 bases, with 11 bases between. This CDR3 comprises 15 residues. CDR3 in DNA: TGTGCCAGTAGTATCTTTGGGGAGGACACCGGGGAGCTGTTTTTT. Translation gives CASSIFGEDTGELFF.

This clonotype was observed many times. The J gene is TRBJ2-5, the V gene TRBV6-1; the match to TRBD2 covers 7 bases. The length of the CDR3 is 16 residues. The V gene's germline CDR1 is MNHNS and CDR2 SASEGT. Trimming at V came to 8 bases and at J to 4 bases, leaving 16 bases not matched to a gene. CDR3 protein: CASGPQMGGKSETQYF. DNA of the CDR3: TGTGCCAGCGGCCCTCAGATGGGAGGGAAGTCAGAGACCCAGTACTTC.

This rearrangement joins TRBV29-1 to TRBJ2-7; 7 nucleotides match TRBD1. The CDR3 totals 14 residues. V lost 4 bases and J lost 3; bases outside the gene matches: 9. Germline values: CDR1 SQVTM, CDR2 ANQGSEA. As DNA, the CDR3 is TGCAGCGTTGGGGTGAAGGGGGCGGTCTACGAGCAGTACTTC. This translates into CSVGVKGAVYEQYF.

In this sample, this clonotype turned up many times. The J gene is TRBJ1-2, the V gene TRBV5-1; 12 bases align to TRBD1. The V gene's germline CDR1 is SGHRS and CDR2 YFSETQ. J was trimmed by 1 base and V by 4 bases; bases with no gene match: 8. CDR3 size: 17 residues. The CDR3 protein is CASSVGTGGWDNYGYTF. CDR3 in DNA: TGCGCCAGCAGCGTAGGGACAGGGGGCTGGGATAACTATGGCTACACCTTC.

This clonotype was seen more than once but under ten times. The chain links TRBV4-1 to TRBJ2-5, with TRBD2 as a possible D gene (6 bases). With 0 bases removed from V and 5 bases from J, the gap between germline ends came to 19 bases. From germline, CDR1 is MGHRA and CDR2 YSYEKL. The CDR3 length is 17 residues. In nucleotides, the CDR3 is TGCGCCAGCAGCCAAGAAGATGGGGGACTTGGGGCCGAGACCCAGTACTTC. It codes for CASSQEDGGLGAETQYF.

This clonotype has just a few counts. This chain connects TRBV7-2 to TRBJ1-6; the D is unclear. Germline-derived CDR1 and CDR2 are SGHTA and FQGNSA. V lost 5 bases and J 9 bases, leaving 17 bases between the germline ends. This CDR3 has 15 residues. CDR3 nucleotide sequence: TGTGCCAGCAGCCTTTTCGGTGGAGCGGGTTCACCCCTCCACTTT. Amino acid sequence: CASSLFGGAGSPLHF.

This clonotype was counted only a few times. One end of the junction fails to match germline, which may point to a read error. The chain employs TRBV6-1 and TRBJ2-7; D may correspond to TRBD1 or TRBD2 (5 bases each). The length of the CDR3 is 18 residues. The germline CDR1 and CDR2 sequences are MNHNS and SASEGT. The CDR3 here is CAGSPPPYRDRSTYEQYF. In DNA form, the CDR3 reads TGTGCCGGCAGCCCCCCCCCTTACCGGGACCGCTCAACCTACGAGCAGTACTTC.

The rearrangement links TRBV24-1 to TRBJ2-2; D uncertain. Germline V gene lookup returns CDR1 KGHDR and CDR2 SFDVKD. The CDR3 spans 18 residues. V lost 3 bases to trimming and J lost 3 bases, with 19 bases between them. DNA for the CDR3: TGTGCCACCAGTGATGTCCGGGCCCTAGGGCCCTACACCGGGGAGCTGTTTTTT. The encoded protein is CATSDVRALGPYTGELFF.

This clonotype was counted a few times. The chain combines TRBV10-1 with TRBJ2-2; 8 bases map to TRBD1. The CDR3 extends over 15 amino acids. The trim removed 7 bases at V and 1 base at J, leaving 5 bases unmatched. Germline values: CDR1 WNHNN, CDR2 SYGVQD (reference sequence). The CDR3 region is CASIRGQENTGELFF. In DNA form, the CDR3 reads TGCGCCAGCATCCGGGGACAGGAGAACACCGGGGAGCTGTTTTTT.

This clonotype was seen more than once but under ten times. This chain joins TRBV28 and TRBJ2-1, with 7 bases lining up with TRBD2. This CDR3 is 16 amino acids long. The J segment lost 6 bases and the V segment lost 5 bases, leaving 13 bases of the junction unmatched. CDR1 MDHEN and CDR2 SYDVKM come from the germline V gene. The CDR3 loop is CASSPRGGGSRNEQFF. DNA for the CDR3: TGTGCCAGCAGTCCCCGTGGAGGCGGGAGCCGCAATGAGCAGTTCTTC.

This clonotype was found a few times. The CDR3 nucleotides read TGTGCCAGCAGCTTAGGGGGCGAGCAAAGCAATCAGCCCCAGCATTTT. Residues: CASSLGGEQSNQPQHF. The rearrangement links TRBV7-9 to TRBJ1-5; perhaps TRBD1 as D (5 bases). CDR1 is SEHNR, CDR2 FQNEAQ, per germline (reference sequence). The germline V and J ends were trimmed by 1 base and 1 base, with 11 bases remaining between them. The CDR3 totals 16 residues.

This clonotype showed up many times. This chain joins TRBV2 and TRBJ1-4, with 8 bases aligning to TRBD1. Germline-derived CDR1 and CDR2 are SNHLY and FYNNEI. The V gene end was trimmed by 6 bases and the J gene end by 10 bases; junction bases not matched to a gene: 4. The CDR3 consists of 12 residues. CDR3 protein: CASREQGGKLFF. The CDR3 DNA is TGTGCCAGCAGGGAACAGGGGGGAAAACTGTTTTTT. Together with reference TRBV2 and TRBJ1-4, the CDR3 gives the full variable domain: EPEVTQTPSHQVTQMGQEVILRCVPISNHLYFYWYRQILGQKVEFLVSFYNNEISEKSEIFDDQFSVERPDGSNFTLKIRSTKLEDSAMYFCASREQGGKLFFGSGTQLSVL.

On this clonotype: With a much larger clone just one base away, this may be a read error. This sequence joins TRBV12-3 or TRBV12-4 and TRBJ1-5; D not certain. The CDR3 sequence is 15 residues long. The chain's CDR3 is CASTYRRIRNQPLHF. CDR3 sequence (DNA): TGTGCCAGCACTTATCGGAGGATTCGCAATCAGCCCCTGCATTTT.

This clonotype was seen at least ten times. The rearrangement links TRBV11-2 to TRBJ1-2; possibly TRBD1 for D (6 bases). Deletions cut 1 base from V and 4 bases from J, with 16 bases between. The CDR3 runs to 16 residues. Germline-derived CDR1 and CDR2 are SGHAT and FQNNGV. This CDR3 is CASSLGAGANIYGYTF. As DNA, the CDR3 is TGTGCCAGCAGCTTAGGCGCAGGGGCGAACATCTATGGCTACACCTTC.